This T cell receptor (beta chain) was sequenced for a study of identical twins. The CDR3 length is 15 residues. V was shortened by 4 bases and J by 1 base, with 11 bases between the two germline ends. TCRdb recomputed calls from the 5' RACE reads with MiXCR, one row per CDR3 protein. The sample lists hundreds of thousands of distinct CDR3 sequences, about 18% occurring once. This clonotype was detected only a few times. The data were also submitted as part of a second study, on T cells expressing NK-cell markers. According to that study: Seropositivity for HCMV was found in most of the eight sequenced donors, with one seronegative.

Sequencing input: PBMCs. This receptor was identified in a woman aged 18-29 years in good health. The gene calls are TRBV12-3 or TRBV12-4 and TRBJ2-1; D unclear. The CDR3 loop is CASSSPVISYNEQFF. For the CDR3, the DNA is TGTGCCAGCAGTTCCCCTGTTATATCCTACAATGAGCAGTTCTTC.